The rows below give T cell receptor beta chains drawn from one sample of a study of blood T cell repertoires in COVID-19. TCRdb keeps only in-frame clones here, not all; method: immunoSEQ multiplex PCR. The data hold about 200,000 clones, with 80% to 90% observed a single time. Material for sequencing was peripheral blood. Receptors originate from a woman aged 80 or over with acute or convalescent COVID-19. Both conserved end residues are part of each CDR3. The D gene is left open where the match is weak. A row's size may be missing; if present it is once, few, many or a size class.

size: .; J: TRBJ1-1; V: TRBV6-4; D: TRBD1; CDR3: CASKATGTNTEAFF; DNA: TGTGCCAGCAAGGCGACAGGGACTAACACTGAAGCTTTCTTT
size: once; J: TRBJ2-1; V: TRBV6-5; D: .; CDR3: CASSSLHRPPYNEQFF; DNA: TGTGCCAGCAGTTCGCTGCACAGGCCTCCCTACAATGAGCAGTTCTTC
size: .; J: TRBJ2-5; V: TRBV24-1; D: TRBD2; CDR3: CATSRPGGSEETQYF; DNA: TGTGCCACCAGTCGACCCGGGGGGTCTGAAGAGACCCAGTACTTC
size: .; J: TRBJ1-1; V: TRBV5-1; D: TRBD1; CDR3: CASSLSGQGTRNEAFF; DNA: TGCGCCAGCAGCTTATCAGGACAGGGGACGAGGAATGAAGCTTTCTTT
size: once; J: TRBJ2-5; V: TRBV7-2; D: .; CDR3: CASSFQRSRETQYF; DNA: TGTGCCAGCAGCTTCCAGCGGAGTCGGGAGACCCAGTACTTC
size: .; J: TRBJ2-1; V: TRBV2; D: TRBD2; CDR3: CASRTSGRYNEQFF; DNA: TGTGCCAGCAGGACTAGCGGGAGGTACAATGAGCAGTTCTTC
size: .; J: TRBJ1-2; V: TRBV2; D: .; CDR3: CASSDQSSSYGYTF; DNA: TGTGCCAGCAGTGACCAGTCTTCCTCCTATGGCTACACCTTC
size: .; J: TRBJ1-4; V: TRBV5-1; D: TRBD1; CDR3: CASSGQGTTNEKLFF; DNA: TGCGCCAGCAGCGGACAGGGGACAACTAATGAAAAACTGTTTTTT
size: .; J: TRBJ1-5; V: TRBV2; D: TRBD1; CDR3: CASSGQGDQPQHF; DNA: TGTGCCAGCAGCGGACAGGGTGATCAGCCCCAGCATTTT
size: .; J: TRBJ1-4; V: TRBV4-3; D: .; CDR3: CASSQEGRAVGEKLFF; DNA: TGCGCCAGCAGCCAAGAGGGCAGGGCGGTTGGGGAAAAACTGTTTTTT
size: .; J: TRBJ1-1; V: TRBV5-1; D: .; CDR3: CASFTGTEAFF; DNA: TGCGCCAGCTTTACAGGGACTGAAGCTTTCTTT
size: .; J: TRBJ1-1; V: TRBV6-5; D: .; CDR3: CASSPDRLLNTEAFF; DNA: TGTGCCAGCAGCCCGGATCGACTCTTGAACACTGAAGCTTTCTTT
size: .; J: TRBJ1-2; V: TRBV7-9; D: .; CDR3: CASSLGALPRGTNYGYTF; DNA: TGTGCCAGCAGCTTAGGGGCCCTCCCGAGGGGGACTAACTATGGCTACACCTTC
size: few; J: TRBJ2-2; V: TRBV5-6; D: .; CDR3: CASSSVEGELFF; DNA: TGTGCCAGCAGCTCGGTAGAGGGGGAGCTGTTTTTT
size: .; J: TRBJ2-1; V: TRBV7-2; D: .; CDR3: CASSLGAGASYNEQFF; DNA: TGTGCCAGCAGCTTAGGTGCTGGGGCCTCCTACAATGAGCAGTTCTTC
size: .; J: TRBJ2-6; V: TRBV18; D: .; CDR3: CASSLPQGSGSRLSGANVLTF; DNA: TGTGCCAGCTCACTACCACAGGGTAGTGGAAGCCGGCTCTCTGGGGCCAACGTCCTGACTTTC
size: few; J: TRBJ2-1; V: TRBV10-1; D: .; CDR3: CASSPRRGSYNEQFF; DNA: TGCGCCAGCAGCCCCCGGCGGGGATCCTACAATGAGCAGTTCTTC
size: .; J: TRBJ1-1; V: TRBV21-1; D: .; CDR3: CASSKTGTEAFF; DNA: TGTGCCAGCAGCAAAACGGGGACTGAAGCTTTCTTT
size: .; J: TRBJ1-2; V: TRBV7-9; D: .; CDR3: CASSFGQLNYGYTF; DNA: TGTGCCAGCAGCTTCGGACAGCTAAACTATGGCTACACCTTC
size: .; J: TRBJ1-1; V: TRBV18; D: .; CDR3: CASSPTTGPTEAFF; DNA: TGTGCCAGCTCACCGACCACAGGTCCGACTGAAGCTTTCTTT
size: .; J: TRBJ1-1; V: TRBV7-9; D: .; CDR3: CASSLVMNTEAFF; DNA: TGTGCCAGCAGCTTAGTAATGAACACTGAAGCTTTCTTT
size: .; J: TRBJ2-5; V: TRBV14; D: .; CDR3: CASSRDQETQYF; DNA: TGTGCCAGCAGCCGAGACCAAGAGACCCAGTACTTC
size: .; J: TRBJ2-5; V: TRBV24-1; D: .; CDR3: CATSDPRSAETQYF; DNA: TGTGCCACCAGTGATCCTAGGTCAGCAGAGACCCAGTACTTC
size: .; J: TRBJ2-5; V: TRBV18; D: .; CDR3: CASSPAGLQETQYF; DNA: TGTGCCAGCTCACCCGCGGGACTCCAAGAGACCCAGTACTTC
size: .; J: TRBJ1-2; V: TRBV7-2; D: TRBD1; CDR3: CASSSFGTGGAVHYGYTF; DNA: TGTGCCAGCAGTTCGTTCGGGACAGGGGGAGCGGTCCACTATGGCTACACCTTC
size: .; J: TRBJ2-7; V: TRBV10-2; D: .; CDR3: CASSDPGEQYF; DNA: TGCGCCAGCAGTGACCCGGGGGAGCAGTACTTC
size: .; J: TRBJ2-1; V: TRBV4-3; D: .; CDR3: CASSHYRGGYNEQFF; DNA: TGCGCCAGCAGCCATTACAGGGGGGGTTACAATGAGCAGTTCTTC
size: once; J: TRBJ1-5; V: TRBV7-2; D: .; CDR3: CASSSLSGANNQPQHF; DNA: TGTGCCAGCAGCTCCCTCTCAGGGGCTAACAATCAGCCCCAGCATTTT
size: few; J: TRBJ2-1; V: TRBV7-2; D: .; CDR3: CASSFDYISYNEQFF; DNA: TGTGCCAGCAGCTTTGACTACATCTCCTACAATGAGCAGTTCTTC
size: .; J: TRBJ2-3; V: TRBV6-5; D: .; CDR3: CASSYVAQQTQYF; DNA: TGTGCCAGCAGTTACGTGGCCCAACAAACGCAGTATTTT
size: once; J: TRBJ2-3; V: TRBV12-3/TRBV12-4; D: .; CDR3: CASSFLSTDTQYF; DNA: TGTGCCAGCAGTTTCCTAAGCACAGATACGCAGTATTTT
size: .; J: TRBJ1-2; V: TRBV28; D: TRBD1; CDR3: CASSLFNVIGRGIYGYTF; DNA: TGTGCCAGCAGTTTATTTAACGTTATTGGCAGGGGGATTTATGGCTACACCTTC
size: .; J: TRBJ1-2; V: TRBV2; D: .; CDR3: CASSADSRYLYGYTF; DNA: TGTGCCAGCAGCGCGGACAGCCGATATCTATATGGCTACACCTTC
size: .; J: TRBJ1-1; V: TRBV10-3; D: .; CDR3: CATYDRGAFF; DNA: TGTGCCACCTACGATAGAGGGGCTTTCTTT
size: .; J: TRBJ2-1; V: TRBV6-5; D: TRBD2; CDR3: CASGTSGSINEQFF; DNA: TGTGCCAGTGGGACTAGCGGGAGTATAAATGAGCAGTTCTTC